Each of the 27 T cell receptor beta chains below was sequenced from the same sample in a study of T cell clonotyping in hematopoietic cell transplantation. The protocol was immunoSEQ multiplex PCR, while the TCRdb copy is restricted to in-frame clones and leaves out a portion. In the table there are 3,500 to 4,500 clones, 18% of which are singletons. The material sequenced was peripheral blood mononuclear cells, taken 30 days after allogeneic stem cell transplant. These receptors were taken from a male patient between 45 and 60 years old who had an allogeneic stem cell transplant from a related donor, so the T cells may come from the graft donor. Some clones in this sample may be carry-over from other donors' samples.

There are a few counts of this clone. The genes are TRBV30 and TRBJ1-1; D perhaps matches TRBD1 (5 bases). V lost 3 bases to trimming and J lost 1 base, with 15 bases between them. This CDR3 is built from 15 residues. Per germline, CDR1 GTSNPN and CDR2 SVGIG (reference sequence). The CDR3 protein is CAWSPQGSKNTEAFF. CDR3 nucleotide sequence: TGTGCCTGGAGCCCTCAGGGATCGAAGAACACTGAAGCTTTCTTT.

This clone was detected a few times. V usage is TRBV29-1 and J usage is TRBJ2-5, with a possible D match to TRBD1 (5 bases). The ends were cut back, 2 bases at V and 5 bases at J, with 6 bases in the middle. This CDR3 comprises 11 residues. Germline CDR1 and CDR2: SQVTM and ANQGSEA. CDR3 protein: CSVERGETQYF. In DNA form, the CDR3 reads TGCAGCGTTGAAAGGGGTGAGACCCAGTACTTC.

This clone has a handful of counts. V and J are TRBV30 and TRBJ2-3, with D tentatively TRBD2 (6 bases). The length of the CDR3 is 15 residues. Germline V gene lookup returns CDR1 GTSNPN and CDR2 SVGIG (reference sequence). The V gene lost 4 bases and the J gene lost 0 bases, with 14 bases spanning the gap. In nucleotides, the CDR3 is TGTGCCTGGACGGGAGAGATCACTAGCACAGATACGCAGTATTTT. Translation gives CAWTGEITSTDTQYF.

V and J are TRBV6-5 and TRBJ1-5, with a tentative D call TRBD1 (6 bases). CDR3 length: 16 residues. From germline, CDR1 is MNHEY and CDR2 SVGAGI. V was trimmed by 0 bases and J by 5 bases, leaving 14 bases between them. The CDR3 nucleotides read TGTGCCAGCAGTTACTCGAACACAGGGATAGATCAGCCCCAGCATTTT. Amino acids: CASSYSNTGIDQPQHF.

The rearrangement joins TRBV30 to TRBJ1-2; D is possibly TRBD1 (6 bases). CDR3 length: 15 amino acids. Germline loops: CDR1 GTSNPN, CDR2 SVGIG (reference sequence). V lost 0 bases, J lost 8 bases, and 19 bases lay in between. CDR3 coding DNA: TGTGCCTGGAGTGTGCGACAGGACACCCCCCGGGGCTACACCTTC. Translated, it gives CAWSVRQDTPRGYTF.

This clone was counted only a few times. The V and J genes are TRBV5-1 and TRBJ1-2, with TRBD1 matching 7 bases. This CDR3 comprises 14 residues. V lost 2 bases and J lost 6; bases outside the gene matches: 7. CDR1 SGHRS and CDR2 YFSETQ come from the germline V gene. This chain's CDR3 is CASSFQGEVDGYTF. The CDR3 DNA sequence: TGCGCCAGCAGCTTTCAGGGGGAAGTGGATGGCTACACCTTC.

This chain joins TRBV5-1 and TRBJ2-5; D is undetermined. The ends were cut back, 4 bases at V and 5 bases at J, with 18 bases in the middle. The CDR3 totals 15 residues. Per the germline V gene, CDR1 is SGHRS and CDR2 is YFSETQ. The CDR3 DNA is TGCGCCAGCAGCCTACTCCCCCGACAACGGGAGACCCAGTACTTC. It specifies CASSLLPRQRETQYF.

The chain employs TRBV9 and TRBJ2-7; the D gene could be TRBD1 or TRBD2 (5 bases each). CDR1 is SGDLS and CDR2 is YYNGEE in the germline V gene. This CDR3 has 14 residues. Trimming removed 0 bases at V and 2 bases at J, with 9 bases between. The DNA of the CDR3 is TGTGCCAGCAGCGTAGGAGGGACGGCCTACGAGCAGTACTTC. Its translation is CASSVGGTAYEQYF. Based on the CDR3 plus reference TRBV9 and TRBJ2-7, the full variable domain is DSGVTQTPKHLITATGQRVTLRCSPRSGDLSVYWYQQSLDQGLQFLIQYYNGEERAKGNILERFSAQQFPDLHSELNLSSLELGDSALYFCASSVGGTAYEQYFGPGTRLTVT.

To note about this clone: In the same sample, other DNA sequences code for this CDR3. This chain connects TRBV30 to TRBJ1-2, with D perhaps matching TRBD1 (6 bases). The CDR3 is 12 amino acids. The V end lost 2 bases, the J end lost 8 bases, and 12 bases lay between the germline ends. Germline CDR1 is GTSNPN and CDR2 is SVGIG (reference sequence). The CDR3 DNA follows: TGTGCCTGGAGTCGACAGGCTGGGGGCTACACCTTC. Translated: CAWSRQAGGYTF.

The genes are TRBV5-1 and TRBJ1-4, with a possible D match to TRBD1 (5 bases). This CDR3 is 15 amino acids long. CDR1 is SGHRS and CDR2 is YFSETQ in the germline V gene. Trimming took 1 base from V and 5 from J, leaving 12 bases between them. The CDR3 nucleotides are TGCGCCAGCAGCTTGTTCGCAGGGAGAAATGAAAAACTGTTTTTT. It codes for CASSLFAGRNEKLFF.

This sequence joins TRBV6-5 and TRBJ1-2; no firm D call. CDR1 MNHEY and CDR2 SVGAGI come from the germline V gene. The germline V and J ends were trimmed by 4 bases and 6 bases, with 18 bases remaining between them. The length of the CDR3 is 15 residues. The CDR3 DNA sequence: TGTGCCAGCAGTTCCGACCTTTGGTCCCCCGATGGCTACACCTTC. Protein sequence: CASSSDLWSPDGYTF.

This clone has only a few counts. The junction shows a germline mismatch at one end, possibly a read error. The genes are TRBV28 and TRBJ2-7; D is unresolved. Germline values: CDR1 MDHEN, CDR2 SYDVKM. The CDR3 spans 11 residues. The CDR3 region is CASSYPEQKIF. The CDR3 DNA reads as TGTGCCAGCAGTTACCCAGAACAGAAGATCTTC. The full variable domain, in which reference TRBV28 and TRBJ2-7 provide the parts outside the CDR3, is DVKVTQSSRYLVKRTGEKVFLECVQDMDHENMFWYRQDPGLGLRLIYFSYDVKMKEKGDIPEGYSVSREKKERFSLILESASTNQTSMYLCASSYPEQKIFGPGTRLTVT.

J is TRBJ1-6 and V is TRBV30, with D unresolved. CDR1 and CDR2 from the germline V gene are GTSNPN and SVGIG (reference sequence). Between the trimmed V and J ends, which lost 3 bases and 10 bases, there was a span of 13 bases. The CDR3 sequence is 13 residues long. The CDR3 sequence: CAWRGPPGSPLHF. In DNA form, the CDR3 reads TGTGCCTGGAGGGGCCCCCCGGGCTCACCCCTCCACTTT.

The chain has TRBV6-5 and TRBJ1-5, with D hard to call. Germline V gene lookup returns CDR1 MNHEY and CDR2 SVGAGI. The CDR3 totals 13 residues. With 4 bases removed from V and 7 bases from J, the gap between germline ends came to 11 bases. The CDR3 loop is CASSSEYNQPQHF. CDR3 DNA: TGTGCCAGCAGTTCCGAGTACAACCAGCCCCAGCATTTT.

Notes on this clone: Other DNA sequences in the sample encode the same CDR3. The V call is TRBV30, the J call TRBJ1-2; D unresolved. In germline, CDR1 is GTSNPN, CDR2 SVGIG (reference sequence). Between the trimmed V and J ends, which lost 0 bases and 7 bases, there was a span of 6 bases. This CDR3 has 11 amino acids. Written as DNA, the CDR3 is TGTGCCTGGAGTGTAGGCAGTGGCTACACCTTC. It yields the protein CAWSVGSGYTF.

The chain joins TRBV4-1 to TRBJ2-1; no reliable D call. Per the germline V gene, CDR1 is MGHRA and CDR2 is YSYEKL. The V gene lost 1 base and the J gene lost 6 bases, with 13 bases spanning the gap. This CDR3 contains 15 residues. CDR3 amino acids: CASSQAWPPVNEQFF. For the CDR3, the DNA is TGCGCCAGCAGCCAAGCGTGGCCACCGGTCAATGAGCAGTTCTTC.

Written as DNA, the CDR3 is TGTGCCTGGAGTCTCACGGAGGAGACCCAGTACTTC. Protein product: CAWSLTEETQYF. The chain joins TRBV30 to TRBJ2-5; D not resolved. This CDR3 has 12 amino acids. V dropped 2 bases and J dropped 5 bases, with 9 bases sitting between them. From germline, CDR1 is GTSNPN and CDR2 SVGIG (reference sequence).

V usage is TRBV30 and J usage is TRBJ1-5, with D unresolved. Germline V gives CDR1 GTSNPN, CDR2 SVGIG (reference sequence). CDR3 length: 15 residues. Trimming pared 1 base from V and 4 bases from J, leaving 14 bases between. The chain's CDR3 is CAWSGARVRNQPQHF. As DNA, the CDR3 is TGTGCCTGGAGTGGGGCGAGGGTGAGGAATCAGCCCCAGCATTTT.

This clone occurred a few times. This sequence joins TRBV30 and TRBJ1-5, with D possibly being TRBD1 (6 bases). The CDR3 loop spans 13 amino acids. Looked up from germline, CDR1 is GTSNPN and CDR2 is SVGIG (reference sequence). V gave up 5 bases and J gave up 7 bases, with 15 bases separating them. CDR3 sequence reads: CAWSIQGKQPQHF. CDR3 bases: TGTGCCTGGTCAATACAGGGAAAACAGCCCCAGCATTTT.

This clone has only a few counts. The chain has TRBV28 and TRBJ2-7, with 7 positions matching TRBD2. There are 14 residues in the CDR3. In germline, CDR1 is MDHEN, CDR2 SYDVKM. The J segment lost 6 bases and the V segment lost 5 bases, leaving 10 bases of the junction unmatched. CDR3 residues: CASSPRGGVGEQYF. The CDR3 DNA reads as TGTGCCAGCAGTCCCCGGGGAGGGGTGGGCGAGCAGTACTTC.

This clone was seen a few times. This chain joins TRBV30 and TRBJ1-4, with TRBD1 matching over 7 bases. CDR1 and CDR2 (germline): GTSNPN, SVGIG (reference sequence). Losses at the gene ends were 0 bases for V and 0 bases for J; bases not matched to a gene: 4. This CDR3 region has 16 residues. CDR3 coding DNA: TGTGCCTGGAGTGTAGGGACAGTTGCAACTAATGAAAAACTGTTTTTT. Its protein product is CAWSVGTVATNEKLFF.

The chain recombines TRBV30 with TRBJ2-5; a weak D match, TRBD2 (5 bases). The length of the CDR3 is 14 residues. Trimming shortened V by 1 base and J by 0 bases, and 9 bases separated the two germline ends. Germline V gives CDR1 GTSNPN, CDR2 SVGIG (reference sequence). The CDR3 region is CAWSGDYHQETQYF. The CDR3 nucleotides are TGTGCCTGGAGTGGCGACTACCACCAAGAGACCCAGTACTTC.

Only a few counts were recorded for this clone. This chain connects TRBV30 to TRBJ1-6; 8 nucleotides align to TRBD1. The V gene end was trimmed by 5 bases and the J gene end by 10 bases; junction bases not matched to a gene: 7. The CDR3 is 13 amino acids. Per the germline V gene, CDR1 is GTSNPN and CDR2 is SVGIG (reference sequence). The CDR3 spells CAWGTGGSSPLHF. The CDR3 DNA reads TGTGCCTGGGGGACAGGAGGGTCCTCACCCCTCCACTTT. Supplemented by reference TRBV30 and TRBJ1-6, the full variable domain reads SQTIHQWPATLVQPVGSPLSLECTVEGTSNPNLYWYRQAAGRGLQLLFYSVGIGQISSEVPQNLSASRPQDRQFILSSKKLLLSDSGFYLCAWGTGGSSPLHFGNGTRLTVT.

This clone has only a few counts. The chain uses TRBV20-1 and TRBJ2-5; D not certain. The end of the DNA fits TRBJ2-7 better, so the J call may be wrong. The germline CDR1 and CDR2 sequences are DFQATT and SNEGSKA (reference sequence). The CDR3 has 11 amino acids. In nucleotides, the CDR3 is TGCAGTGCTAGAGTACAGTGCGAGCAGTACTTC. It specifies CSARVQCEQYF.

The chain joins TRBV10-3 to TRBJ2-6; D is undetermined. CDR3 size: 17 residues. V was clipped by 2 bases and J by 0 bases, with 11 bases between them. The germline V gene encodes CDR1 ENHRY and CDR2 SYGVKD. CDR3 DNA: TGTGCCATCAGTGAGGCCGGCGGATTCTCTGGGGCCAACGTCCTGACTTTC. Protein sequence: CAISEAGGFSGANVLTF.

The chain links TRBV30 to TRBJ1-1; unclear D gene. The CDR3 consists of 13 residues. CDR1 GTSNPN and CDR2 SVGIG come from the germline V gene (reference sequence). V was pared by 3 bases and J by 0 bases, with 8 bases between. The CDR3 DNA reads TGTGCCTGGAGCGTAGGGATGAACACTGAAGCTTTCTTT. Translated, it gives CAWSVGMNTEAFF.

This clone was seen only a few times. The J gene is TRBJ2-1, the V gene TRBV7-8; D unresolved. Trimming removed 2 bases at V and 2 bases at J, with 10 bases between. Germline CDR1 reads SGHVS; CDR2 reads FQNEAQ. The CDR3 runs 15 residues. For the CDR3, the DNA is TGTGCCAGCAGCTTAAAGCTAGAACCCTACAATGAGCAGTTCTTC. This gives the protein CASSLKLEPYNEQFF. Looking up the rest from reference TRBV7-8 and TRBJ2-1 gives the full variable domain: GAGVSQSPRYKVAKRGQDVALRCDPISGHVSLFWYQQALGQGPEFLTYFQNEAQLDKSGLPSDRFFAERPEGSVSTLKIQRTQQEDSAVYLCASSLKLEPYNEQFFGPGTRLTVL.